This T cell receptor (beta chain) was recorded in a study of cytomegalovirus exposure and HLA in healthy donors (TCRdb year 2017). At the level of the whole study: According to an earlier analysis of several hundred of the donors, some 180 million T cells yielded 117 million unique TCR beta sequences and approximately 280 Gb of sequence data. Roughly 300 gigabases of sequencing data and 70 million to 100 million unique TCR sequences made up an early release that covered around 640 HLA-typed donors. Of the approximately 370 genotyped donors, 80% to 90% were placed in the genetic ancestry cluster associated with self-reported Caucasian donors. The study was designed to test whether signatures of past pathogen exposure could be identified by cataloging public T cell receptors. The study used immunosequencing to profile the T cell repertoires of some 600 subjects and linked those repertoires to cytomegalovirus serostatus. In addition to the first cohort of 500 to 850 subjects, a separate validation cohort of approximately 110 different subjects was used. High-throughput TCR immunosequencing, statistical association of individual TCRs with disease status, and machine learning were combined to predict cytomegalovirus infection status. To study patterns of TCR occurrence, a later analysis re-analyzed previously published TCR beta repertoires from 500 to 850 donors and added high-resolution HLA genotyping. Rather than drawing on any new phenotypic data, the later analysis identified candidate immune exposures from TCR beta sequences and the way those sequences occurred across donors. An earlier analysis of 500 to 650 of the donors applied high-throughput TCR beta sequencing to assess whether each TCR beta V gene segment acted as functional or pseudogenic. Alongside the repertoire data, information on donor age, sex, ethnicity and CMV serostatus was compiled. In a later genetic analysis, genome-wide SNP genotypes for about 55% of the 666 donors were used, and that subset was treated as a discovery cohort. Every discovery cohort repertoire had been produced on one sequencing platform. HLA typing covered class I and class II loci at four-digit resolution. The number of donors typed differed by locus, with roughly 620-630 for A, B, C, DRB1 and DQB1, approximately 500 for DQA1, over 600 for DPA1, and some 440 for DPB1. Four or five DR-DQ haplotypes were handled as single units for association and clustering, since linkage in the cohort was strong. Among over 350 genotyped donors of the cohort, an average of 235,054 unique TCR beta nucleotide sequences were sequenced per donor, roughly 20% of them non-productive. The study at large found these results: A later analysis found that most CMV-associated TCR beta chains appeared HLA-restricted, with HLA associations seemingly driven largely by CMV exposure. The study gave a list of under 200 TCR beta chains associated with cytomegalovirus. Roughly uniform sequencing depth across donors was assumed in presence/absence analyses, although this assumption may not hold. Because some donors lacked HLA typing at each locus, the association tests relied only on the typed subset. In a later analysis, some 17,000 TCR beta sequences were associated with specific HLA alleles at a false discovery rate of 0.05. The 87-base-pair reads could not distinguish some IMGT-functional V segments, including TRBV6-2 and TRBV6-3, so those segments were excluded. A further reported finding was that TCR beta sequences accurately predicted the HLA-A and HLA-B alleles for most subjects in the first cohort. Three of the identified cytomegalovirus-associated TCR beta chains were confirmed in vitro to be specific for cytomegalovirus antigens. A later analysis found that HLA-associated TCR beta chains were more clonally expanded and had lower generation probabilities than equally common non-associated chains. Correlated functional status among segregating V segments might reflect linkage disequilibrium, but an unknown experimental factor could not be ruled out. Assigning TCR associations to individual alleles was difficult when HLA alleles, especially DR and DQ, strongly co-occurred. According to the authors, the approach could potentially be generalized to other disease states and immunological phenotypes. In a later genetic analysis, a missense DCLRE1C variant was associated with V-gene and J-gene trimming of TCR beta chains, and the association was replicated in an independent cohort. In this cohort, only TCR beta chains were sequenced, and detectable features were limited by the absence of alpha or paired-chain data. Immune exposure information for the cohort was limited to CMV serostatus. Cytomegalovirus status was reported to be diagnosed by the classifier with high specificity and sensitivity in both the original and validation cohorts. The sequencing pipeline was judged likely to have produced a cluster of highly shared sequence variants as a technical artifact. Because counts were too low, some 16 rarely observed V segments, including chromosome 9 orphons, were excluded from the earlier analysis of around 640 of the donors. In a later analysis, several top co-occurrence clusters were reported to appear linked to parvovirus B19, influenza, CMV and Epstein-Barr virus. In an earlier analysis of roughly 560 of the donors, most TCR beta V segments were observed in productive rearrangements about 90% or about 30% of the time, broadly matching IMGT annotations. According to a later analysis, TCR association rates differed among HLA loci, with DRB1 alleles showing the most associated TCRs and HLA-C alleles showing the fewest. A later genetic analysis reported fewer N-insertions in productive TCRs among donors in an Asian-associated ancestry cluster than the roughly 700-donor mean. Most TCR sequences were observed very rarely across donors, whereas some public TCRs were present in many individuals.

The cysteine opens and the phenylalanine closes a CDR3 of 13 amino acids. This entry keeps only the CDR3 DNA: 39 bases, framed from base 1. After removal of 4 bases from V and 6 bases from J, the junction retains 4 bases not matched to a gene. Per the germline V gene, SGHTS is the CDR1 and YDEGEE is the CDR2. The cohort consisted of more than 650 healthy bone marrow donors. All cohort members were sampled while nominally healthy, although unrecorded immune exposures were likely present. The donor tested CMV seronegative, placing the donor among the 352 seronegative members of the cohort. A peripheral blood sample was collected from each donor, and TCR beta sequencing was performed on peripheral blood mononuclear cells. Genomic DNA extraction from the blood cell samples was performed with the Qiagen DNeasy Blood Extraction Kit. This clone turned up a few times. Its specific antigen is unknown. Base qualities are not provided; no much larger clone lies one nucleotide away.

Library preparation used the immunoSEQ multiplex PCR assay. A mixture of 60 forward primers for TCR Vbeta segments and 13 reverse primers for TCR Jbeta segments was used in the multiplex PCR. The CDR3 region of rearranged TCR beta genes was amplified from genomic DNA by a multiplex PCR assay. The Illumina HiSeq System was used to sequence the amplified TCR beta libraries as 87-base-pair reads. In the authors' own workflow: Across the 700 or so repertoires, a later analysis counted 80 million or so unique TCR beta chains, roughly 11 million of which were shared by at least two donors. To remove PCR and sequencing errors, raw reads were error-corrected and collapsed into unique sequences using a nearest-neighbor algorithm that merged closely related sequences. To assign V, D and J gene segments, CDR3 sequences were aligned to IMGT reference sequences. For a sequence to be retained, at least a six-nucleotide match to both a V gene segment and a J gene segment was required. Rearrangements were classified as productive when the CDR3 lacked stop codons and remained in frame with V and J, and all other rearrangements were classified as non-productive. Following IMGT convention, CDR3 was defined as the stretch from the second conserved V-encoded cysteine to the conserved J-encoded phenylalanine. The earlier analysis of about 590 of the donors excluded sequences that lacked an unambiguous match to a single V gene segment. In an earlier analysis of a few hundred of the donors, V segments were called functional above 56.7% productive rearrangements and were called segregating when the between-donor standard deviation exceeded 5%. A statistical classification framework was built to diagnose cytomegalovirus status from the catalog of TCR beta chain sequences. V and J gene assignment, in a later analysis, came from comparing TCR nucleotide sequences with IMGT/GENE-DB human TR gene sequences. In a later analysis, CDR3 sequences and most-parsimonious VDJ recombination scenarios were assigned using the TCRdist pipeline. In a later analysis, each TCR beta chain was defined by its CDR3 amino acid sequence together with its V-gene family, and reads without a unique V-gene family were excluded. To address suspected cross-contamination and a sequencing artifact, a later analysis removed 550 to 750 highly shared, low-generation-probability nucleotide sequences. For each public chain, a later analysis derived a clonal expansion index from normalized ranks of inferred template counts within each repertoire. In a later analysis, generation probabilities were computed with a VDJ recombination model fitted to out-of-frame rearrangements, and the resulting probabilities were checked against IGoR. In a later analysis, TCR-TCR, TCR-HLA and TCR-CMV co-occurrence was scored with hypergeometric tests, and a repertoire-size bias correction was applied to TCR pairs. A later analysis estimated false discovery rates by permuting HLA or CMV assignments 20 times. In a later analysis, co-occurring TCRs were grouped using DBSCAN, with TCRdist sequence similarity added in when clustering inside HLA-allele-positive subsets. For co-occurrence clustering, repertoires with fewer than 30,000 or more than 120,000 public chains were excluded, along with roughly 5 repertoires with anomalous nucleotide sharing. Entries here come from immuneACCESS through TCRdb and include only in-frame sequences with V and J called. Some clones fail to appear in such tables; in the studies checked, an unresolved V gene covers under half of the shortfall, and the cause of the remainder is unknown. V and J calls and clone size follow that table, whereas D and trimming were derived from the DNA. Recorded for this sample are approximately 200,000 clones; approximately 83% of them occurred a single time. The ten largest make up around 1.4% of the sample.

The sample consisted of PBMCs. The chain links TRBV5-8 with TRBJ1-2; TRBD1 aligns with 9 central bases. The TCR sequence derives from a girl under 18 in good health and CMV-seronegative. The CDR3 has the sequence CASSRDREDGYTF. The DNA reads as follows: TGTGCCAGCAGCCGGGACAGGGAGGATGGCTACACCTTC.